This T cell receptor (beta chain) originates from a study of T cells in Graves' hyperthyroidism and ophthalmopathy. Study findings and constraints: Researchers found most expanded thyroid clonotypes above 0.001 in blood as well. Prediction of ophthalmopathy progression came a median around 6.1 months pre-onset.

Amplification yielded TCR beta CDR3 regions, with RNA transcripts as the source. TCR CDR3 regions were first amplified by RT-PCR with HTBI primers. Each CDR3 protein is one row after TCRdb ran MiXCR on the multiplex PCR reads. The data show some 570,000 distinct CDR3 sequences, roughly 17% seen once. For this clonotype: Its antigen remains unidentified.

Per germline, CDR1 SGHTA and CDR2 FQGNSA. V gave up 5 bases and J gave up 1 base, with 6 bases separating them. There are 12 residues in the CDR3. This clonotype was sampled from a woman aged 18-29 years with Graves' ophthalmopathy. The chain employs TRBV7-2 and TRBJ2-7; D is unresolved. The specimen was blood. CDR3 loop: CASSTRSYEQYF. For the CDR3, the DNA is TGTGCCAGCAGCACGAGATCCTACGAGCAGTACTTC. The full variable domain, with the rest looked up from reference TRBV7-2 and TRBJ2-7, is GAGVSQSPSNKVTEKGKDVELRCDPISGHTALYWYRQSLGQGLEFLIYFQGNSAPDKSGLPSDRFSAERTGGSVSTLTIQRTQQEDSAVYLCASSTRSYEQYFGPGTRLTVT.